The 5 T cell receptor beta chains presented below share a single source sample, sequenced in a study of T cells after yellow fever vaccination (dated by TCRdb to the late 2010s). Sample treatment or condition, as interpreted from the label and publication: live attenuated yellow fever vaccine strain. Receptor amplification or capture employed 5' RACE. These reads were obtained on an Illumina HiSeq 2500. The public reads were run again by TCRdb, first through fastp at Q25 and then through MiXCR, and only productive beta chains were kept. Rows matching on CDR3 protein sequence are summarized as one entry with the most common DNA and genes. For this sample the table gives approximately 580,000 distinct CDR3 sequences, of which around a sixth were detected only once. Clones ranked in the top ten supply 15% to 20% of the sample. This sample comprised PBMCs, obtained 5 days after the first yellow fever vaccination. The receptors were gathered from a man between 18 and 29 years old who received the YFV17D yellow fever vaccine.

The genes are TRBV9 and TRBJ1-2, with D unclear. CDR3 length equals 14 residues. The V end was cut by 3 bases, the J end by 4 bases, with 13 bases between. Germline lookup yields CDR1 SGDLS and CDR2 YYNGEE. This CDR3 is CASSADPAGYGYTF. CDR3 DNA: TGTGCCAGCAGCGCCGACCCGGCAGGCTATGGCTACACCTTC.

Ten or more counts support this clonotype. The CDR3 loop reads CASSFAGEETQYF. The CDR3, as DNA: TGCGCCAGCAGCTTTGCGGGGGAAGAGACCCAGTACTTC. This rearrangement joins TRBV5-1 to TRBJ2-5; TRBD2 matches at 7 bases. The CDR3 is made up of 13 amino acids. V gave up 2 bases and J gave up 3 bases; unmatched junction bases: 1. From germline, CDR1 is SGHRS and CDR2 YFSETQ. Together with reference TRBV5-1 and TRBJ2-5, the CDR3 gives the full variable domain: KAGVTQTPRYLIKTRGQQVTLSCSPISGHRSVSWYQQTPGQGLQFLFEYFSETQRNKGNFPGRFSGRQFSNSRSEMNVSTLELGDSALYLCASSFAGEETQYFGPGTRLLVL.

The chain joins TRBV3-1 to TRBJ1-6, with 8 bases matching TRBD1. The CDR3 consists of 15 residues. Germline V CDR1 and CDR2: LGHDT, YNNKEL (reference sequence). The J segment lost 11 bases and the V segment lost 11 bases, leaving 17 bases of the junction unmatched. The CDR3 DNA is TGTGCCTCCTGCCAAGATGGGGGGACAGGCGCACCCCTCCACTTT. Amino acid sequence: CASCQDGGTGAPLHF.

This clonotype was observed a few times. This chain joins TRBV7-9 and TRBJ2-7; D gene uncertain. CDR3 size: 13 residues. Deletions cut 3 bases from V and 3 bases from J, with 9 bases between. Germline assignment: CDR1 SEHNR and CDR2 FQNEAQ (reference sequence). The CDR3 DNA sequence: TGTGCCAGCAGCTTCTGGCAGAGCTACGAGCAGTACGTC. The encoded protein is CASSFWQSYEQYV.

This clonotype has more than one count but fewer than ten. CDR3 sequence (DNA): TGCAGCGGACGGGGGGGCCGGACCGGGGAGCTGTTTTTT. This gives the protein CSGRGGRTGELFF. The rearrangement uses TRBV29-1 and TRBJ2-2; TRBD2 agrees at 8 bases. Germline values: CDR1 SQVTM, CDR2 ANQGSEA. V trimming: 7 bases; J trimming: 5 bases; junction bases outside the gene matches: 6. The CDR3 is 13 amino acids.